The 11 T cell receptor beta chains below were found in one sample sequenced in a study of control samples from healthy donors and cancer patients. The assay was immunoSEQ multiplex PCR, and TCRdb's table has in-frame clones only and misses some. The sample records 120,000 or so clones, about 93% being singletons. Material for sequencing was PBMCs. These receptors originate from a man aged 45-65 years with head and neck cancer.

V usage is TRBV6-2 or TRBV6-3 and J usage is TRBJ1-5; D call uncertain. Per the germline V gene, CDR1 is MNHEY and CDR2 is SVGEGT. The V end was cut by 2 bases, the J end by 3 bases, with 8 bases between. This CDR3 contains 14 residues. The CDR3, as DNA: TGTGCCAGCAGTTACGCGGGGATCAATCAGCCCCAGCATTTT. Amino acid sequence: CASSYAGINQPQHF.

The chain is built from TRBV6-5 and TRBJ1-2; TRBD1 matches 7 bases. There are 14 residues in the CDR3. The germline gives CDR1 MNHEY, CDR2 SVGAGI. V was clipped by 6 bases and J by 2 bases; unmatched bases: 6. Here the CDR3 DNA reads TGTGCCAGCAGATCAAGCAGGGGGAACTATGGCTACACCTTC. Translating gives CASRSSRGNYGYTF.

J is TRBJ1-2 and V is TRBV5-4; D is undetermined. CDR1 SGHNT and CDR2 YYREEE come from the germline V gene (reference sequence). CDR3 length equals 17 residues. V lost 4 bases and J lost 8, with 27 bases in between. The DNA for the CDR3 is TGTGCCAGCAGCCCCTTTGGACTAAGTCGTAGCCGGCGGGGCTACACCTTC. It translates to CASSPFGLSRSRRGYTF.

The V call is TRBV28, the J call TRBJ2-7; 9 bases agree with TRBD1. V shed 6 bases, J shed 7 bases, and the junction held 10 bases outside the gene matches. Germline V gives CDR1 MDHEN, CDR2 SYDVKM. The CDR3 has 14 amino acids. The CDR3 loop is CASSTHRGRGEQYF. The CDR3 nucleotides are TGTGCCAGCAGCACCCACAGGGGGCGCGGGGAGCAGTACTTC.

The chain carries TRBV7-8 and TRBJ2-1; no definite D call. Germline values: CDR1 SGHVS, CDR2 FQNEAQ. V was pared by 5 bases and J by 6 bases, with 14 bases between. This CDR3 spans 14 amino acids. CDR3 residues: CASSPQWARNEQFF. In DNA, the CDR3 is TGTGCCAGCAGCCCCCAATGGGCGCGCAATGAGCAGTTCTTC.

This chain connects TRBV5-1 to TRBJ2-1, with a possible D match to TRBD1 (6 bases). Trimming took 4 bases from V and 4 from J, leaving 9 bases between them. The CDR3 is 13 amino acids. Germline V gene data show CDR1 as SGHRS and CDR2 as YFSETQ. The DNA of the CDR3 is TGCGCCAGCAGCCGGGGACATTACAATGAGCAGTTCTTC. This encodes CASSRGHYNEQFF.

The rearrangement joins TRBV18 to TRBJ1-1; D remains unclear. CDR1 is KGHSH and CDR2 is LQKENI in the germline V gene. The CDR3 is 14 residues long. Trimming removed 2 bases at V and 0 bases at J, with 7 bases between. The CDR3 nucleotides read TGTGCCAGCTCACCAGACATACTGAACACTGAAGCTTTCTTT. Translating gives CASSPDILNTEAFF.

The chain combines TRBV12-2 with TRBJ2-1; the D segment call TRBD2 is taken from the table without a DNA check. TRBV12-2 corresponds to a pseudogene. This CDR3 is 17 amino acids long. CDR3 protein: CASPLTSPGLASNEQFF. The CDR3 nucleotides are TGTGCAAGTCCCCTAACGTCCCCGGGACTAGCGTCGAATGAGCAGTTCTTC.

This rearrangement joins TRBV7-9 to TRBJ1-2; D ambiguous. Germline CDR1 SEHNR, CDR2 FQNEAQ (reference sequence). With 7 bases removed from V and 4 bases from J, the gap between germline ends came to 10 bases. There are 12 residues in the CDR3. The CDR3 sequence: CASNGISYGYTF. In DNA, the CDR3 is TGTGCCAGCAACGGAATATCCTATGGCTACACCTTC.

The V gene is TRBV27, the J gene TRBJ2-5; 11 positions match TRBD1. V lost 7 bases, J lost 4 bases, and 8 bases stayed unmatched. The CDR3 is 15 residues long. Germline V gene lookup returns CDR1 MNHEY and CDR2 SMNVEV (reference sequence). CDR3 sequence reads: CASKKDRGRRETQYF. The CDR3, as DNA: TGTGCCAGCAAGAAGGACAGGGGGCGCCGAGAGACCCAGTACTTC.

The genes are TRBV27 and TRBJ2-1, with 7 bases aligning to TRBD2. The CDR3 has 15 amino acids. Germline trimming cut 7 bases from V and 0 bases from J; bases unmatched to any gene: 6. Germline CDR1 MNHEY, CDR2 SMNVEV (reference sequence). The CDR3 coding sequence is TGTGCCAGCACCGGGACTACCCTCTCCTACAATGAGCAGTTCTTC. This sequence encodes CASTGTTLSYNEQFF.